This T cell receptor (beta chain) was profiled in a study of CD8+CD57+ T cells in acquired aplastic anemia. About the research overall: DNA per sorted CD4+ or CD8+ sample ranged roughly 0.17 to 27.4 ug, averaging roughly 3.5 ug. Healthy donors gave approximately 9.8 million reads on average for CD4+ cells.

A few counts support this clonotype. The CDR3 spans 15 residues. Trimming pared 3 bases from V and 3 bases from J, leaving 11 bases between. Germline V gene lookup returns CDR1 MGHDK and CDR2 SYGVNS. Profiling that covered TCR beta VDJ and CDR3 relied on genomic DNA as its template. TCRdb fed the reads into MiXCR, producing one record per CDR3 protein. The sample holds about 100,000 distinct CDR3 sequences, about half seen once. Input material: sorted CD4+, CD8+, or CD8+CD57+ T cells (not recorded which) from PBMCs. The clonotype was recovered from a human donor in good health, serving as a control. The chain employs TRBV25-1 and TRBJ1-4; D not resolved. The CDR3 sequence: CASSDWGPPNEKLFF. The CDR3 coding sequence is TGTGCCAGCAGTGATTGGGGTCCTCCTAATGAAAAACTGTTTTTT.